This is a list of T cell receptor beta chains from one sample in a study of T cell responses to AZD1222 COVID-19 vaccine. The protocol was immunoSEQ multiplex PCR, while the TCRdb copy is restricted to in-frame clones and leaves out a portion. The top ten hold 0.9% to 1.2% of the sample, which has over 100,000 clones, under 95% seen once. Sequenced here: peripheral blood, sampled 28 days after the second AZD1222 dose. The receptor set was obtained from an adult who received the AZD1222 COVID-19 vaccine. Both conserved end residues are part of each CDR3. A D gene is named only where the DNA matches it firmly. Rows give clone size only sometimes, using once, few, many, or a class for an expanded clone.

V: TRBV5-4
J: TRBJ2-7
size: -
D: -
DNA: TGTGCCAGCAGCTTGGGGCTAGCCACGCAGTACTTC
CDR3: CASSLGLATQYF

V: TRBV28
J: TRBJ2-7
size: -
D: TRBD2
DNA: TGTGCCAGCAGTGCCGCCGGGGAGGGAGGAGGGGAGCAGTACTTC
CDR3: CASSAAGEGGGEQYF

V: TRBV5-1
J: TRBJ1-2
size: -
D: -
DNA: TGCGCCAGCAGCTTGGGGCCCCTAAACGAGGGATCCTATGGCTACACCTTC
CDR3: CASSLGPLNEGSYGYTF

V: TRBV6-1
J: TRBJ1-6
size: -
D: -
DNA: TGTGCCAGCAGTGAATTGGAGGGTTCCAATTCACCCCTCCACTTT
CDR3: CASSELEGSNSPLHF

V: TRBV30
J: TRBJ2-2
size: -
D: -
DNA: TGTGCCTGGAGTGTACGAAGGGGAAGGGCGAACACCGGGGAGCTGTTTTTT
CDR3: CAWSVRRGRANTGELFF

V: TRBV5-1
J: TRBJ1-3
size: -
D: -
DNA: TGCGCCAGCAGCTTGGGGTCACACGGAAACACCATATATTTT
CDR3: CASSLGSHGNTIYF

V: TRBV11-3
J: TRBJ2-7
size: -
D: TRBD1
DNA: TGTGCCAGCAGCTCACAGGGGAATGGGAACGAGCAGTACTTC
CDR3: CASSSQGNGNEQYF

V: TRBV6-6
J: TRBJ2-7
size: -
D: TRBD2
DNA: TGTGCCAGCAGTTACTCTAGCGGGAGTTACGAGCAGTACTTC
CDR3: CASSYSSGSYEQYF

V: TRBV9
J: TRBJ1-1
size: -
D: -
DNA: TGTGCCAGCAGCTTCGACGGACTCGGGGCTGAAGCTTTCTTT
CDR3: CASSFDGLGAEAFF

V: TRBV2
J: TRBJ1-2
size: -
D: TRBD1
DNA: TGTGCCAGCAGCCCGACAGGGGGTCTGGGTAACTATGGCTACACCTTC
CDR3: CASSPTGGLGNYGYTF

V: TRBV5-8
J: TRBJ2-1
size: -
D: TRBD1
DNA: TGTGCCAGCAGCCGCTATAAAGTCGACAGGGGAAATGAGCAGTTCTTC
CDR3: CASSRYKVDRGNEQFF

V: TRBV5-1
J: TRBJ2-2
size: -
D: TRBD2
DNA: TGCGCCAGCAGCTTGTACGCGGGAGGGAACACCGGGGAGCTGTTTTTT
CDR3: CASSLYAGGNTGELFF

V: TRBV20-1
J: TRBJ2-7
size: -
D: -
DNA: TGCAGTGCTGGTGGCGGGACAGCCTCCTACGAGCAGTACTTC
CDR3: CSAGGGTASYEQYF

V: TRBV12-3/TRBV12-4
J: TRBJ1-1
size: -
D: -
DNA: TGTGCCAGCAGTAGCGCAAGTAACACTGAAGCTTTCTTT
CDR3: CASSSASNTEAFF

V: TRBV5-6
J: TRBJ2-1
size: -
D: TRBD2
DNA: TGTGCCAGCAGCTGGTTGAGGACTAGCGGGAGAGGCAATGAGCAGTTCTTC
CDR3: CASSWLRTSGRGNEQFF

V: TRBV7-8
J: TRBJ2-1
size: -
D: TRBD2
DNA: TGTGCCAGCAGTTACGGACTAGCGGACTACAATGAGCAGTTCTTC
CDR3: CASSYGLADYNEQFF

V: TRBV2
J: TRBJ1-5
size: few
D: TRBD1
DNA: TGTGCCAGCAGTGGACAGGGAGCTAGTCAGCCCCAGCATTTT
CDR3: CASSGQGASQPQHF

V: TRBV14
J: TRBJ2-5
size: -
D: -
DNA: TGTGCCAGCAGCCCAATCCGGGTGGATGAGACCCAGTACTTC
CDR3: CASSPIRVDETQYF

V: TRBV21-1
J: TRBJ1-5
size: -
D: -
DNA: TGTGCCAGCAGCAAAGCGCTTTGCGGGGGGAATCAGCCCCAGCATTTT
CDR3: CASSKALCGGNQPQHF

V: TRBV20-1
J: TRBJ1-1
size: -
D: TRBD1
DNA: TGCAGTGCTAGTCCAGGGGGGGAGACTGAAGCTTTCTTT
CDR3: CSASPGGETEAFF

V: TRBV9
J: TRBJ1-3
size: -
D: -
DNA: TGTGCCAGCAGCGTAGGTCGGATCTCTGGAAACACCATATATTTT
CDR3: CASSVGRISGNTIYF

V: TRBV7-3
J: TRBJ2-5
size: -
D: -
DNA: TGTGCCAGCAGCTTTACGGGACTTCTGCAAGAGACCCAGTACTTC
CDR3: CASSFTGLLQETQYF

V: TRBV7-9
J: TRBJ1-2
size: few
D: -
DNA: TGTGCCAGCAGCTTAGAGTCAGGGTGGTTGCCCCGGATTGGCTACACCTTC
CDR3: CASSLESGWLPRIGYTF

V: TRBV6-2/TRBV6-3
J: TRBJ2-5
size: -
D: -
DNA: TGTGCCAGCAGTGCCGGTTGGCGGCAAGAGACCCAGTACTTC
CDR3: CASSAGWRQETQYF

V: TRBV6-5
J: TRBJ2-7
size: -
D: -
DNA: TGTGCCAGCACTTCGACTACGGGAAACTACGAGCAGTACTTC
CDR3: CASTSTTGNYEQYF

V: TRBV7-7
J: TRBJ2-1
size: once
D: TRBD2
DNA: TGTGCCAGCAGCACCGGGACTAGCGGGAGTATCAATGAGCAGTTCTTC
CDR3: CASSTGTSGSINEQFF

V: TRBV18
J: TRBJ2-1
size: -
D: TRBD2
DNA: TGTGCCAGCCAGACTAGCGGGACTGAGCAGTTCTTC
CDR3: CASQTSGTEQFF

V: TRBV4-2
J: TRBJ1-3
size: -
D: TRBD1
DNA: TGTGCCAGCAGCCAAGTCCCCGTACAGGGGGCCGGAAACACCATATATTTT
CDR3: CASSQVPVQGAGNTIYF

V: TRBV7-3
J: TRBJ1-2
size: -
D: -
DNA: TGTGCCAGCAGCTTAATCGCAGGGGCCTATGGCTACACCTTC
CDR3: CASSLIAGAYGYTF

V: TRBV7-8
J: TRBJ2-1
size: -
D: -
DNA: TGTGCCAGCAGCTTAAAACTAGTGGGAGGCGAGCAGTTCTTC
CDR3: CASSLKLVGGEQFF

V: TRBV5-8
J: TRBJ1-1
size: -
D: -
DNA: TGTGCCAGCAGGCGGGGGCCTCTGGACGCTGAAGCTTTCTTT
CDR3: CASRRGPLDAEAFF